The rows below give T cell receptor beta chains drawn from one sample of a study of blood T cell repertoires in COVID-19. Assay used: immunoSEQ multiplex PCR; TCRdb lists only in-frame clones, some missing. The sample lists about 190,000 clones; roughly 86% were seen once. The material sequenced was peripheral blood. These receptors were obtained from a woman between 70 and 85 years old with active or convalescent COVID-19. CDR3s include the opening cysteine and the closing phenylalanine or tryptophan.

V gene	J gene	CDR3 length	CDR3 protein
TRBV6-4	TRBJ1-1	13	CASRGAASTEAFF
TRBV7-9	TRBJ1-2	16	CASSYGRGGSNYGYTF
TRBV5-4	TRBJ2-2	14	CASSQGLNTGELFF
TRBV7-6	TRBJ1-6	14	CASSKQGYDSPLHF
TRBV10-3	TRBJ2-1	14	CAISSAGEKGEQFF
TRBV9	TRBJ2-1	15	CASSGPGQGYNEQFF
TRBV9	TRBJ2-7	14	CASSVGFGTYEQYF
TRBV5-5	TRBJ2-6	17	CASSLGTGGFGANVLTF
TRBV7-2	TRBJ2-1	14	CASSFDLAGNEQFF
TRBV11-2	TRBJ2-7	14	CASSFGAGGYEQYF
TRBV29-1	TRBJ1-1	15	CSVEGEGTGYTEAFF
TRBV4-1	TRBJ2-7	12	CASSHPLGEQYF
TRBV27	TRBJ1-2	13	CASSLYGEYGYTF
TRBV2	TRBJ2-7	15	CASSWLGSQNYEQYF
TRBV19	TRBJ1-5	16	CASSMGRGLGNQPQHF
TRBV18	TRBJ1-5	15	CASSPPGHWNQPQHF
TRBV7-9	TRBJ1-2	15	CASSFSGLANYGYTF
TRBV28	TRBJ2-2	15	CASSRLDRNTGELFF
TRBV19	TRBJ1-4	15	CASSVHSATNEKLFF
TRBV6-5	TRBJ2-5	13	CASSSSGQETQYF